The clone carrying this T cell receptor (beta chain) was seen a few times. Its antigen remains unidentified. The data are from a study of cytomegalovirus exposure and HLA in healthy donors. Study-wide results and limits: Researchers left out some V segments, among them TRBV6-2 and TRBV6-3, as indistinguishable.

The CDR3 consists of 15 residues. Per the germline V gene, CDR1 is SGDLS and CDR2 is YYNGEE. Trimming took 0 bases from V and 3 from J; bases not matched to a gene: 0. In the PCR, 60 Vbeta and 13 Jbeta primers were used. Clones were read by immunoSEQ multiplex PCR, and TCRdb kept only the in-frame ones, dropping some. The table records about 120,000 clones, 73% of them present only once. These donors counted as nominally healthy when sampled, but unrecorded immune exposures were likely. Sequenced material: PBMCs. The chain recombines TRBV9 with TRBJ2-1; 10 nucleotides match TRBD2. The sequence derives from a woman between 40 and 50 years old in good health and CMV-seronegative. CDR3 amino acids: CASSVVAGGYNEQFF. The DNA for the CDR3 is TGTGCCAGCAGCGTAGTAGCGGGGGGCTACAATGAGCAGTTCTTC.